Following are 10 T cell receptor beta chains from one sample sequenced in a study of shared clonotypes between healthy human individuals. Assay used: immunoSEQ multiplex PCR; TCRdb lists only in-frame clones, some missing. The sample lists around 720,000 clones, around three quarters occurring once. Sequenced: memory CD4+ T cells sorted from blood. Specified subset: CD45RA-negative fraction. The source is a woman aged 25 to 45 in good health.

V and J are TRBV5-6 and TRBJ2-5, with 11 positions matching TRBD1. CDR3 size: 14 residues. CDR1 is SGHDT and CDR2 is YYEEEE in the germline V gene. The V gene end was trimmed by 4 bases and the J gene end by 7 bases; junction bases not matched to a gene: 6. The CDR3 sequence is CASSHTGTGGTQYF. In nucleotides, the CDR3 is TGTGCCAGCAGCCACACCGGGACAGGGGGGACCCAGTACTTC.

The rearrangement uses TRBV28 and TRBJ1-5, with TRBD1 matching over 7 bases. The CDR3 runs 13 residues. Looked up from germline, CDR1 is MDHEN and CDR2 is SYDVKM. V was pared by 7 bases and J by 4 bases, with 4 bases of the junction left unmatched. CDR3 sequence reads: CASTRDRNQPQHF. CDR3 DNA: TGTGCCAGCACCAGGGACAGAAATCAGCCCCAGCATTTT. Full variable domain (rest looked up from reference TRBV28 and TRBJ1-5): DVKVTQSSRYLVKRTGEKVFLECVQDMDHENMFWYRQDPGLGLRLIYFSYDVKMKEKGDIPEGYSVSREKKERFSLILESASTNQTSMYLCASTRDRNQPQHFGDGTRLSIL.

This clone was picked up one time. This chain connects TRBV7-9 to TRBJ1-2, with D possibly TRBD1 on 5 matching bases. V dropped 3 bases and J dropped 8 bases, with 16 bases sitting between them. The CDR3 spans 14 residues. Germline CDR1 is SEHNR and CDR2 is FQNEAQ (reference sequence). CDR3 coding DNA: TGTGCCAGCAGCTTCTACCGGGGGGAAAGGGGCTACACCTTC. Amino acid sequence: CASSFYRGERGYTF.

This chain links TRBV5-1 with TRBJ2-1; D is unresolved. The V gene's germline CDR1 is SGHRS and CDR2 YFSETQ. The CDR3 runs 14 residues. The V end was cut by 0 bases, the J end by 8 bases, with 12 bases between. The CDR3 spells CASSLGPSVDEQFF. The CDR3 nucleotides read TGCGCCAGCAGCTTGGGGCCTAGTGTGGATGAGCAGTTCTTC.

The chain has TRBV30 and TRBJ1-2, with D possibly matching TRBD1 (5 bases). The germline gives CDR1 GTSNPN, CDR2 SVGIG (reference sequence). The CDR3 totals 15 residues. Trimming removed 0 bases from V and 0 bases from J, with 11 bases in between. CDR3 protein: CAWSVWGLSNYGYTF. The CDR3 DNA reads as TGTGCCTGGAGTGTATGGGGCCTCTCTAACTATGGCTACACCTTC.

This clone has more than one count but fewer than ten. The V and J genes are TRBV18 and TRBJ2-3, with D unresolved. V was shortened by 3 bases and J by 1 base, with 17 bases between the two germline ends. This CDR3 is 17 amino acids long. Germline CDR1 KGHSH, CDR2 LQKENI. CDR3 residues: CASSPRTQRRGTDTQYF. The CDR3 DNA reads as TGTGCCAGCTCACCGAGGACCCAACGTCGTGGCACAGATACGCAGTATTTT.

This clone was counted only a few times. In DNA, the CDR3 is TGTGCCAGTAGCACGACAGGGGACCATCAGCCCCAGCATTTT. The encoded protein is CASSTTGDHQPQHF. The rearrangement joins TRBV19 to TRBJ1-5; TRBD1 agrees at 8 bases. The V gene end was trimmed by 6 bases and the J gene end by 5 bases; junction bases not matched to a gene: 6. The CDR3 runs to 14 residues. The germline V gene has CDR1 LNHDA and CDR2 SQIVND (reference sequence).

The chain employs TRBV28 and TRBJ1-4; tentatively, D is TRBD1 (5 bases). The ends were cut back, 5 bases at V and 8 bases at J, with 15 bases in the middle. Germline CDR1 MDHEN, CDR2 SYDVKM. The CDR3 runs to 14 residues. CDR3 DNA sequence: TGTGCCAGCAGTCCACCAACTTCAGGGGAAAAACTGTTTTTT. Protein: CASSPPTSGEKLFF. Based on the CDR3 plus reference TRBV28 and TRBJ1-4, the full variable domain is DVKVTQSSRYLVKRTGEKVFLECVQDMDHENMFWYRQDPGLGLRLIYFSYDVKMKEKGDIPEGYSVSREKKERFSLILESASTNQTSMYLCASSPPTSGEKLFFGSGTQLSVL.

This clone turned up a few times. The rearrangement uses TRBV19 and TRBJ2-7; tentatively, D is TRBD1 (5 bases). The ends were cut back, 7 bases at V and 3 bases at J, with 13 bases in the middle. The CDR3 spans 13 residues. Germline V lookup: CDR1 LNHDA, CDR2 SQIVND (reference sequence). CDR3 bases: TGTGCCAGTACAGGGAAGTTGGGCTACGAGCAGTACTTC. Amino acids: CASTGKLGYEQYF.

The chain links TRBV19 to TRBJ2-2; D tentatively fits TRBD1 or TRBD2 (5 bases each). The length of the CDR3 is 14 residues. Germline CDR1 reads LNHDA; CDR2 reads SQIVND (reference sequence). V gave up 9 bases and J gave up 5 bases, with 16 bases separating them. The CDR3 DNA reads TGTGCCAGCACCGGGACCTCTCGAACCGGGGAGCTGTTTTTT. Translation gives CASTGTSRTGELFF.